This record concerns one TCR beta chain sequence. The data derive from a study of technical replicates of blood from a handful of donors. J gave up 1 base and V 8 bases, and 3 bases lay outside the gene matches. The CDR3 length is 12 residues. Per germline, CDR1 SGHRS and CDR2 YFSETQ. Produced via immunoSEQ multiplex PCR; TCRdb's table is partial and in-frame only. The sample carries approximately 88,000 clones, approximately 94% recorded once. This chain joins TRBV5-1 and TRBJ2-7; 7 bases align to TRBD1. Sequencing was performed on T cells isolated from PBMCs. The source is a human donor in good health. The CDR3 nucleotides read TGCGCCAGTGGGGACAGTTCCTACGAGCAGTACTTC. Its translation: CASGDSSYEQYF.